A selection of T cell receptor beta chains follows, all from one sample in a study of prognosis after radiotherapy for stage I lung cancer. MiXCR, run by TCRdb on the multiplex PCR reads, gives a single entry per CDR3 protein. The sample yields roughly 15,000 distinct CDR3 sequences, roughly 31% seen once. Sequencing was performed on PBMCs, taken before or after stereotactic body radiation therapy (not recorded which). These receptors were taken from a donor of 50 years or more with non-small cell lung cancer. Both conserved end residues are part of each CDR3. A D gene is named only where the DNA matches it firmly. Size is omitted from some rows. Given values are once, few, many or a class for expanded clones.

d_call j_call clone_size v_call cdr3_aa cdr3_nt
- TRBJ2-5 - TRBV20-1 CSARTGLRQETQYF TGCAGTGCTAGGACAGGACTGAGGCAAGAGACCCAGTACTTC
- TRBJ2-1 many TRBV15 CATAFGYNEQFF TGTGCCACCGCCTTTGGGTACAATGAGCAGTTCTTC
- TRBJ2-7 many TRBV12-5 CASGLVQTEQYF TGTGCTAGTGGTTTGGTACAGACCGAGCAGTACTTC
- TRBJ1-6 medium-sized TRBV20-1 CSARQDLNSPLHF TGCAGTGCTAGACAGGATCTTAATTCACCCCTCCACTTT
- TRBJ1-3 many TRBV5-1 CASSPSPGSGNTIYF TGCGCCAGCAGCCCCTCACCGGGGTCTGGAAACACCATATATTTT
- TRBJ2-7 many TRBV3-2 CASQLAGVTYEQYF TGTGCCAGCCAGCTAGCGGGGGTTACCTACGAGCAGTACTTC
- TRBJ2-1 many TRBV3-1 CASSQEGGEQFF TGTGCCAGCAGCCAAGAAGGTGGTGAGCAGTTCTTC
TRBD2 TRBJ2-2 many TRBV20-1 CSARSALAGDTGELFF TGCAGTGCTAGATCGGCGCTAGCGGGAGACACCGGGGAGCTGTTTTTT
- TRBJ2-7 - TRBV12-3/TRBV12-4 CASSPDRNFYSYEQYF TGTGCCAGCAGCCCAGACAGGAACTTCTATTCCTACGAGCAGTACTTC
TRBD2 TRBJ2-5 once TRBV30 CAWSRLAWGGTQYF TGTGCCTGGAGTCGACTAGCGTGGGGGGGGACCCAGTACTTC
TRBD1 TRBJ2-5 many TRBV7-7 CASSVGTVETQYF TGTGCCAGCAGCGTGGGGACAGTCGAGACCCAGTACTTC
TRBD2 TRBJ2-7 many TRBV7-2 CASSLDLERGYEQYF TGTGCCAGCAGCTTAGACCTCGAGCGGGGCTACGAGCAGTACTTC
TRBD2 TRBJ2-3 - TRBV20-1 CSARDLSGGGTDTQYF TGCAGTGCTAGAGATCTGTCGGGGGGTGGAACAGATACGCAGTATTTT
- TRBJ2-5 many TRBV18 CASSPSELETQYF TGTGCCAGCTCACCATCGGAGCTAGAGACCCAGTACTTC
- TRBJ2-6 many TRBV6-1 CASASGEDSGANVLTF TGTGCCAGCGCCTCGGGTGAGGACTCTGGGGCCAACGTCCTGACTTTC
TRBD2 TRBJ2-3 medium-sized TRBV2 CASNLLAGSTDTQYF TGTGCCAGCAATTTACTAGCGGGAAGCACAGATACGCAGTATTTT
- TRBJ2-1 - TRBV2 CASHLGYLQFF TGTGCCAGCCACCTAGGGTATTTGCAGTTCTTC
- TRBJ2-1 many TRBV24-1 CATRDSNNEQFF TGTGCCACCAGGGACAGCAACAATGAGCAGTTCTTC
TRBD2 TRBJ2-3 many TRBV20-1 CSAGTRRADTQYF TGCAGTGCGGGGACTAGGAGGGCAGATACGCAGTATTTT
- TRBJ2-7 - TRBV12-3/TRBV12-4 CASPKAGREYF TGTGCCAGCCCCAAGGCAGGCCGGGAGTACTTC
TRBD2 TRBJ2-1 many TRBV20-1 CSALSGSSVSEQFF TGCAGTGCCCTAAGCGGGAGTTCTGTGAGTGAGCAGTTCTTC
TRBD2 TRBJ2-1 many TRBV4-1 CASSPSGRARVNEQFF TGCGCCAGCAGCCCTAGCGGGAGGGCCAGGGTCAATGAGCAGTTCTTC
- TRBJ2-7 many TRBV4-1 CASSSTPSYEQYF TGCGCCAGCAGCAGCACGCCTTCCTACGAGCAGTACTTC
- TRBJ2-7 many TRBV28 CASSPHRGYEQYF TGTGCCAGCAGTCCCCACCGGGGATACGAGCAGTACTTC